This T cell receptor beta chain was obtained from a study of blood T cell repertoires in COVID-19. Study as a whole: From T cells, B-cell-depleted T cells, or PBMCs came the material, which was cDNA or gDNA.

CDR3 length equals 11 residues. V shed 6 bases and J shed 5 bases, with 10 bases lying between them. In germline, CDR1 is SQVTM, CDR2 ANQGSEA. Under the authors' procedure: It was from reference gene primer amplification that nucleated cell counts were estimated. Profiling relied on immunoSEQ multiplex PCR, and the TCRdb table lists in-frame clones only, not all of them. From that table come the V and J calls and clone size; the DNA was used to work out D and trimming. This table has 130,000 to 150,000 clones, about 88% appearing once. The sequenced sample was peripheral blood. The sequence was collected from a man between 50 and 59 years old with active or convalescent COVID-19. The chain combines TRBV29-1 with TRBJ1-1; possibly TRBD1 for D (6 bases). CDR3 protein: CSVLRGTEAFF. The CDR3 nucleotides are TGCAGCGTCTTAAGGGGGACTGAAGCTTTCTTT.